In its sample, the clone carrying this TCR beta chain was seen once. Its antigen remains unknown. Researchers ran the PCR with 60 Vbeta and 13 Jbeta primers. Here immunoSEQ multiplex PCR was the method, and the copy in TCRdb shows in-frame clones only, minus some. The table has 95,000 to 150,000 clones, more than 65% seen once. The data belong to a study of cytomegalovirus exposure and HLA in healthy donors. The donors were healthy bone marrow donors. There was no recording of CMV serostatus for this donor. General study findings and limits: Investigators reported fewer than 200 TCR beta chains as tied to cytomegalovirus. Approximately 18,000 TCR beta sequences were associated with HLA alleles at 0.05 false discovery rate in a later analysis.

This receptor was identified in a human donor in good health. The sample taken for sequencing was PBMCs.

The CDR3 spells CSVEVGQAYNEQFF. For the CDR3, the DNA is TGCAGCGTTGAGGTGGGACAGGCCTACAATGAGCAGTTCTTC. V usage is TRBV29-1 and J usage is TRBJ2-1; the match to TRBD1 covers 8 bases. Germline trimming cut 3 bases from V and 2 bases from J; bases unmatched to any gene: 3. Germline V gene lookup returns CDR1 SQVTM and CDR2 ANQGSEA. The CDR3 spans 14 residues.